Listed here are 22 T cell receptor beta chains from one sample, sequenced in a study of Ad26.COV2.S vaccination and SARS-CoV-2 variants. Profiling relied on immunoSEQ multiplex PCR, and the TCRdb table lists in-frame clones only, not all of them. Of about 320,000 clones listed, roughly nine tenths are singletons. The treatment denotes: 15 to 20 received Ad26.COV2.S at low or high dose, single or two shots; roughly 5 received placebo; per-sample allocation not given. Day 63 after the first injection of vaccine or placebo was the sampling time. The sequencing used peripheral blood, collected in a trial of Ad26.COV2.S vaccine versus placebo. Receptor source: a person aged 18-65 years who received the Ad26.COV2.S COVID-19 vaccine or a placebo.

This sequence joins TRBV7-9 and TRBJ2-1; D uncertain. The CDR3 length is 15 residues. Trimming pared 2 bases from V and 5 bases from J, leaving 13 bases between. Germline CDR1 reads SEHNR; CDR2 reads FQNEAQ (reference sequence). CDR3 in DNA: TGTGCCAGCAGCTTACCGCTAGACCCGAACAATGAGCAGTTCTTC. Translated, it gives CASSLPLDPNNEQFF.

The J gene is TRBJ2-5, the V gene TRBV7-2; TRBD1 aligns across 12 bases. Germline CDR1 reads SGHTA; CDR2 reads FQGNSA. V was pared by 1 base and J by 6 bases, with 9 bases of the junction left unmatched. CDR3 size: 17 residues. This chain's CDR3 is CASSLVTGQGAGQTQYF. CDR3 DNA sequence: TGTGCCAGCAGCTTAGTTACGGGACAGGGGGCAGGACAGACCCAGTACTTC. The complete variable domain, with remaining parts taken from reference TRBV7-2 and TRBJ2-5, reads GAGVSQSPSNKVTEKGKDVELRCDPISGHTALYWYRQSLGQGLEFLIYFQGNSAPDKSGLPSDRFSAERTGGSVSTLTIQRTQQEDSAVYLCASSLVTGQGAGQTQYFGPGTRLLVL.

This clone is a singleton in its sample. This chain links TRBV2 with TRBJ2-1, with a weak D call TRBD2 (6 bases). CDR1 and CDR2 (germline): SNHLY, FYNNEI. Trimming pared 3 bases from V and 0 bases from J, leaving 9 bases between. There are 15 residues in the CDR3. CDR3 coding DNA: TGTGCCAGCAGTGAGGAGCGGGTCTCCTACAATGAGCAGTTCTTC. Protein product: CASSEERVSYNEQFF.

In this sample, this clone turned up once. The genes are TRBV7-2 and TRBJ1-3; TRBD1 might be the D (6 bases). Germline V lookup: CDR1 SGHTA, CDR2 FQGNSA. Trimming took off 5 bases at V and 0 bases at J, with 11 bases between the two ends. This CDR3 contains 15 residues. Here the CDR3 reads CASSPRTVSGNTIYF. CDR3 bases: TGTGCCAGCAGCCCGAGGACAGTCTCTGGAAACACCATATATTTT.

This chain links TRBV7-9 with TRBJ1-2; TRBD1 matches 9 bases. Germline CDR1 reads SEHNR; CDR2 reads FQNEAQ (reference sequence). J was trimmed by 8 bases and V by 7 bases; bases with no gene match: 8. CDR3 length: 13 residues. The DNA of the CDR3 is TGTGCCAGCACCCTGACAGGGGGAGACGGCTACACCTTC. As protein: CASTLTGGDGYTF.

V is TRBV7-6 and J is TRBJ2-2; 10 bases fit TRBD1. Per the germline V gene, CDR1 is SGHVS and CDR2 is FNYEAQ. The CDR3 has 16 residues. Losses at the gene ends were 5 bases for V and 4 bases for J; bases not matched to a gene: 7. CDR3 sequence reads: CASSPRQGARTGELFF. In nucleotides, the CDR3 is TGTGCCAGCAGCCCGCGACAGGGGGCGCGCACCGGGGAGCTGTTTTTT.

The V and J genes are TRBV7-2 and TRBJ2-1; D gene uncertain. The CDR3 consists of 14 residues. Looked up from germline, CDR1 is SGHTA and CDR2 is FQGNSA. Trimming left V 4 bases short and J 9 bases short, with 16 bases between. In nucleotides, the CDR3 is TGTGCCAGCAGCTCCGCACCCTCTATCGGTGAGCAGTTCTTC. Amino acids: CASSSAPSIGEQFF. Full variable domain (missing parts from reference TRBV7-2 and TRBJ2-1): GAGVSQSPSNKVTEKGKDVELRCDPISGHTALYWYRQSLGQGLEFLIYFQGNSAPDKSGLPSDRFSAERTGGSVSTLTIQRTQQEDSAVYLCASSSAPSIGEQFFGPGTRLTVL.

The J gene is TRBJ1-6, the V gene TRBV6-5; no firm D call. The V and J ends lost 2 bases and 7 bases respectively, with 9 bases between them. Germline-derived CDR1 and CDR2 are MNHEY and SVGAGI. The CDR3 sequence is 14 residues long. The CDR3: CASSYAGLNSPLHF. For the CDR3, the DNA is TGTGCCAGCAGTTACGCAGGCCTAAATTCACCCCTCCACTTT.

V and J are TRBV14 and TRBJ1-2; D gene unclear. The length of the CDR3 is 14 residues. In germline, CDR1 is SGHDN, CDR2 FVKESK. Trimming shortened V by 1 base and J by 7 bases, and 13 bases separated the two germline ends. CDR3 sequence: CASSQVILRRGYTF. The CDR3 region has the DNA TGTGCCAGCAGCCAAGTAATTTTAAGGCGTGGCTACACCTTC.

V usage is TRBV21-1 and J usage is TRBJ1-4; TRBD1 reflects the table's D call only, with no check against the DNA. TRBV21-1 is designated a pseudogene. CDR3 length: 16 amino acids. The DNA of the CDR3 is TGTGCCAGCAGCAAAGGGACAGGGGGACGGGGTGAAAAACTGTTTTTT. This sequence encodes CASSKGTGGRGEKLFF.

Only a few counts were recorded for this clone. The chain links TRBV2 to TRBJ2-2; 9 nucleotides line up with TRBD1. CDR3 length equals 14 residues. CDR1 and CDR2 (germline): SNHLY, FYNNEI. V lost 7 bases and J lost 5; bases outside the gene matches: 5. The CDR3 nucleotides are TGTGCCAGCACGGGGACAGGGAGGACCGGGGAGCTGTTTTTT. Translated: CASTGTGRTGELFF.

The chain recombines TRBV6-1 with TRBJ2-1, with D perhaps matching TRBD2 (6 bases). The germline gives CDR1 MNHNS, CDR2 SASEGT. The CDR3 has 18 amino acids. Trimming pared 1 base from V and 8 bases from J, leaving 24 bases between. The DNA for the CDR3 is TGTGCCAGCAGTGAAGTCGGCGGGATCTCAAGCGGGTTGGATGAGCAGTTCTTC. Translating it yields CASSEVGGISSGLDEQFF.

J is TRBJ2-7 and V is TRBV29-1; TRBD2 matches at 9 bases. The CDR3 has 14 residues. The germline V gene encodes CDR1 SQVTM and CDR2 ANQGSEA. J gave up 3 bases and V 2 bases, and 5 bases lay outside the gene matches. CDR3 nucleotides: TGCAGCGTTGAAAGGACTAGCGAGATCTACGAGCAGTACTTC. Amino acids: CSVERTSEIYEQYF.

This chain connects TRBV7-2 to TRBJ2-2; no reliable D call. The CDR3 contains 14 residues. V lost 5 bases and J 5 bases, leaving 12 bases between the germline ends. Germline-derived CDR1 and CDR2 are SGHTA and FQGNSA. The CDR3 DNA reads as TGTGCCAGCAGCGAGAGATTAAGGACCGGGGAGCTGTTTTTT. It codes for CASSERLRTGELFF. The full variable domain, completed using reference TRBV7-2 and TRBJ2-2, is GAGVSQSPSNKVTEKGKDVELRCDPISGHTALYWYRQSLGQGLEFLIYFQGNSAPDKSGLPSDRFSAERTGGSVSTLTIQRTQQEDSAVYLCASSERLRTGELFFGEGSRLTVL.

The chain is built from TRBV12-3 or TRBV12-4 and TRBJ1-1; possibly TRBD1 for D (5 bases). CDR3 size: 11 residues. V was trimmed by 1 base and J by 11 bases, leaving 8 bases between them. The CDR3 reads CASSLGTSAFF. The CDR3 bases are TGTGCCAGCAGTTTAGGGACAAGTGCTTTCTTT.

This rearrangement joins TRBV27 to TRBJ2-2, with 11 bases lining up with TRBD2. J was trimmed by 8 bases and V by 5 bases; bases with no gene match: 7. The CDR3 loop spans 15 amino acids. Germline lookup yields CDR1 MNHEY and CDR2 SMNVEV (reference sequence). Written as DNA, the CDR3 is TGTGCCAGCAGTAAAACCGGGACTAGCGGAGGGGAGCTGTTTTTT. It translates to CASSKTGTSGGELFF.

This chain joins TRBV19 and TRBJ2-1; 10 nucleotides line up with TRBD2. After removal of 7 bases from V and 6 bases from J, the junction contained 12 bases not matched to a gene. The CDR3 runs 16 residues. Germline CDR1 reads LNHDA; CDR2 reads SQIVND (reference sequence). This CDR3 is CASTWASGSWANEQFF. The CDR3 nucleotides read TGTGCCAGTACATGGGCTAGCGGGAGTTGGGCCAATGAGCAGTTCTTC. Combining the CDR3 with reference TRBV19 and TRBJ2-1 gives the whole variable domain DGGITQSPKYLFRKEGQNVTLSCEQNLNHDAMYWYRQDPGQGLRLIYYSQIVNDFQKGDIAEGYSVSREKKESFPLTVTSAQKNPTAFYLCASTWASGSWANEQFFGPGTRLTVL.

The CDR3: CASSWGPREEEKLFF. The DNA for the CDR3 is TGTGCCAGCAGCTGGGGTCCTCGGGAGGAGGAAAAACTGTTTTTT. This chain uses TRBV5-6 with TRBJ1-4, with D unresolved. CDR1 is SGHDT and CDR2 is YYEEEE in the germline V gene. The CDR3 sequence is 15 residues long. V was pared by 3 bases and J by 8 bases, with 17 bases between.

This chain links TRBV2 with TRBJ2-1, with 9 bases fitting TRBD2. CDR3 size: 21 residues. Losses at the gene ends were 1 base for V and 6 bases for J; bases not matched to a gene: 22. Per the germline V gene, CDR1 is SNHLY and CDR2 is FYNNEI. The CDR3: CASSEGFLGGRVFAGVNEQFF. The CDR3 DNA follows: TGTGCCAGCAGTGAAGGATTCCTGGGCGGGAGGGTGTTCGCAGGGGTCAATGAGCAGTTCTTC.

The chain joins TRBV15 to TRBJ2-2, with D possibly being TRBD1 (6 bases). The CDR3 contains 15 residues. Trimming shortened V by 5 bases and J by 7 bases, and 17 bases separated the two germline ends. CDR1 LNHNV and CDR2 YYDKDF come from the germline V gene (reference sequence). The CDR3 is CATSRPGQGSGELFF. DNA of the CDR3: TGTGCCACCAGCCGGCCGGGTCAGGGGAGCGGGGAGCTGTTTTTT.

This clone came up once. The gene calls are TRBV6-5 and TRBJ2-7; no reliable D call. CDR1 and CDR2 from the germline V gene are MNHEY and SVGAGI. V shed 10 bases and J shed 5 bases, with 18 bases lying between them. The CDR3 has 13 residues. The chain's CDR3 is CATRLEMWDEQYF. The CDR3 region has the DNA TGTGCCACTCGCCTGGAGATGTGGGACGAGCAGTACTTC.

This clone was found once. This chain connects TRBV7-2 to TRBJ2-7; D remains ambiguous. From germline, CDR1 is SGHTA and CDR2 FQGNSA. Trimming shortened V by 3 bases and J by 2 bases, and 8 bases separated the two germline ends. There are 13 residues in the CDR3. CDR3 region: CASSFQETYEQYF. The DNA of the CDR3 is TGTGCCAGCAGCTTCCAAGAAACCTACGAGCAGTACTTC.